This note documents a single T cell receptor (beta chain) sequence. TCRdb's table, derived via immunoSEQ multiplex PCR, lists solely in-frame clones and lacks some. The sample yields around 76,000 clones, roughly 88% seen once. The data were taken from a study of OX40 agonist ivuxolimab in advanced cancers. Sequenced material: CD4+ or CD8+ T cells sorted from blood, taken in a trial of the OX40 agonist ivuxolimab. This TCR derives from an adult with an advanced solid tumor such as melanoma, head and neck, liver or kidney cancer.

CDR3 sequence: CASRNGQGNSPLHF. The CDR3 DNA reads as TGCGCCAGCAGAAACGGACAGGGTAATTCACCCCTCCACTTT. This chain links TRBV5-1 with TRBJ1-6, with TRBD1 matching 8 bases. The CDR3 loop spans 14 amino acids. Germline values: CDR1 SGHRS, CDR2 YFSETQ. The V and J ends lost 5 bases and 6 bases, in that order; junction bases with no gene match: 4.